These T cell receptor beta chains were read from a single sample in a study of blood T cell repertoires in COVID-19. Sequencing used immunoSEQ multiplex PCR; TCRdb keeps in-frame clones, though not all of them. The profile shows some 220,000 clones, about 85% of them singletons. Sequenced input: peripheral blood. These receptors all stem from a man aged 45-65 years who had recovered from COVID-19. Both conserved end residues are part of each CDR3. The order of the fields is J gene, clone size, V gene, D gene, CDR3 protein, CDR3 DNA. The D gene is left open where the match is weak. Rows give clone size only sometimes, using once, few, many, or a class for an expanded clone.

j_gene: TRBJ2-2
abundance: NA
v_gene: TRBV28
d_gene: NA
CDR3aa: CASSAGGSENTGELFF
CDR3nt: TGTGCCAGCAGCGCAGGGGGGAGTGAGAACACCGGGGAGCTGTTTTTT

j_gene: TRBJ2-7
abundance: few
v_gene: TRBV2
d_gene: NA
CDR3aa: CASRDNEQYF
CDR3nt: TGTGCCAGCCGAGACAACGAGCAGTACTTC

j_gene: TRBJ2-1
abundance: NA
v_gene: TRBV5-5
d_gene: NA
CDR3aa: CASSLALNSYNEQFF
CDR3nt: TGTGCCAGCAGCTTGGCCCTAAACTCCTACAATGAGCAGTTCTTC

j_gene: TRBJ1-1
abundance: NA
v_gene: TRBV5-4
d_gene: TRBD1
CDR3aa: CASSLKGQGVTEAFF
CDR3nt: TGTGCCAGCAGCTTAAAGGGACAGGGGGTCACTGAAGCTTTCTTT

j_gene: TRBJ2-3
abundance: NA
v_gene: TRBV4-1
d_gene: NA
CDR3aa: CASSQGQGLSTDTQYF
CDR3nt: TGCGCCAGCAGCCAAGGGCAGGGGCTGAGCACAGATACGCAGTATTTT

j_gene: TRBJ2-3
abundance: NA
v_gene: TRBV2
d_gene: TRBD1
CDR3aa: CASSTRTGGKADTQYF
CDR3nt: TGTGCCAGCAGTACCCGGACAGGGGGCAAAGCAGATACGCAGTATTTT

j_gene: TRBJ1-5
abundance: NA
v_gene: TRBV4-1
d_gene: NA
CDR3aa: CASSQVAGVNQPQHF
CDR3nt: TGCGCCAGCAGCCAAGTAGCAGGGGTCAATCAGCCCCAGCATTTT

j_gene: TRBJ2-7
abundance: NA
v_gene: TRBV4-1
d_gene: TRBD2
CDR3aa: CASSPGLAGKFYEQYF
CDR3nt: TGCGCCAGCAGCCCCGGACTAGCGGGAAAATTCTACGAGCAGTACTTC

j_gene: TRBJ2-5
abundance: NA
v_gene: TRBV6-5
d_gene: NA
CDR3aa: CASSYSYGETQYF
CDR3nt: TGTGCCAGCAGTTACTCGTACGGGGAGACCCAGTACTTC

j_gene: TRBJ2-5
abundance: NA
v_gene: TRBV27
d_gene: NA
CDR3aa: CASSFGGTIGETQYF
CDR3nt: TGTGCCAGCAGTTTTGGGGGGACGATAGGGGAGACCCAGTACTTC

j_gene: TRBJ1-1
abundance: once
v_gene: TRBV19
d_gene: NA
CDR3aa: CASSIDRLNTEAFF
CDR3nt: TGTGCCAGTAGTATCGACAGGCTGAACACTGAAGCTTTCTTT

j_gene: TRBJ1-1
abundance: NA
v_gene: TRBV11-2
d_gene: TRBD1
CDR3aa: CASSLEAGGRWAFF
CDR3nt: TGTGCCAGCAGCTTAGAGGCAGGGGGTAGGTGGGCTTTCTTT

j_gene: TRBJ2-2
abundance: NA
v_gene: TRBV5-1
d_gene: NA
CDR3aa: CASSLDGGTGELFF
CDR3nt: TGCGCCAGCAGCTTGGATGGCGGCACCGGGGAGCTGTTTTTT

j_gene: TRBJ1-3
abundance: NA
v_gene: TRBV6-6
d_gene: TRBD1
CDR3aa: CASSPQTGPGNTIYF
CDR3nt: TGTGCCAGCAGTCCCCAGACAGGGCCTGGAAACACCATATATTTT

j_gene: TRBJ2-2
abundance: NA
v_gene: TRBV5-1
d_gene: NA
CDR3aa: CASSRGTNTGELFF
CDR3nt: TGCGCCAGCAGTAGGGGTACGAACACCGGGGAGCTGTTTTTT

j_gene: TRBJ1-1
abundance: NA
v_gene: TRBV6-5
d_gene: NA
CDR3aa: CASRDLTYAQAFF
CDR3nt: TGTGCCAGCAGAGATTTGACTTATGCCCAAGCTTTCTTT

j_gene: TRBJ2-3
abundance: NA
v_gene: TRBV29-1
d_gene: TRBD1
CDR3aa: CSVEGLRDRDTDTQYF
CDR3nt: TGCAGCGTTGAAGGCCTCCGGGACAGGGACACAGATACGCAGTATTTT

j_gene: TRBJ2-3
abundance: NA
v_gene: TRBV27
d_gene: NA
CDR3aa: CASVGRGGWGGTDTQYF
CDR3nt: TGTGCCAGCGTCGGACGGGGAGGATGGGGGGGCACAGATACGCAGTATTTT

j_gene: TRBJ1-3
abundance: NA
v_gene: TRBV4-2
d_gene: NA
CDR3aa: CASSQGARQGSGNTIYF
CDR3nt: TGTGCCAGCAGCCAAGGGGCGCGGCAGGGCTCTGGAAACACCATATATTTT

j_gene: TRBJ2-3
abundance: NA
v_gene: TRBV3-1/TRBV3-2
d_gene: TRBD2
CDR3aa: CASNLLAGGTDTQYF
CDR3nt: TGTGCCAGCAACTTACTAGCGGGAGGCACAGATACGCAGTATTTT

j_gene: TRBJ1-1
abundance: few
v_gene: TRBV19
d_gene: NA
CDR3aa: CASSLPTVNTEAFF
CDR3nt: TGTGCCAGTAGTCTGCCGACAGTAAACACTGAAGCTTTCTTT

j_gene: TRBJ1-1
abundance: NA
v_gene: TRBV19
d_gene: NA
CDR3aa: CASSRVSGGNTEAFF
CDR3nt: TGTGCCAGTAGTAGAGTTTCGGGGGGAAACACTGAAGCTTTCTTT

j_gene: TRBJ2-1
abundance: NA
v_gene: TRBV5-6
d_gene: TRBD1
CDR3aa: CASSLGTGGWNEQFF
CDR3nt: TGTGCCAGCAGCTTGGGTACAGGGGGGTGGAATGAGCAGTTCTTC

j_gene: TRBJ2-7
abundance: NA
v_gene: TRBV6-5
d_gene: TRBD2
CDR3aa: CATGRAETTYEQYF
CDR3nt: TGTGCCACAGGGAGGGCGGAGACAACCTACGAGCAGTACTTC

j_gene: TRBJ2-7
abundance: NA
v_gene: TRBV5-6
d_gene: TRBD2
CDR3aa: CASSVTSGSSPEQYF
CDR3nt: TGTGCCAGCAGCGTCACTAGCGGGAGTTCTCCCGAGCAGTACTTC

j_gene: TRBJ2-7
abundance: once
v_gene: TRBV7-9
d_gene: NA
CDR3aa: CASSFPGSYEQYF
CDR3nt: TGTGCCAGCAGCTTTCCAGGGTCTTACGAGCAGTACTTC

j_gene: TRBJ2-7
abundance: NA
v_gene: TRBV7-9
d_gene: NA
CDR3aa: CASSSTRVGEQYF
CDR3nt: TGTGCCAGCAGCTCAACGAGGGTCGGCGAGCAGTACTTC

j_gene: TRBJ2-1
abundance: NA
v_gene: TRBV11-2
d_gene: TRBD2
CDR3aa: CASSPGLAGPNEQFF
CDR3nt: TGTGCCAGCAGCCCGGGACTAGCGGGCCCCAATGAGCAGTTCTTC

j_gene: TRBJ2-3
abundance: NA
v_gene: TRBV2
d_gene: TRBD1
CDR3aa: CASSRQDRGSYYTQYF
CDR3nt: TGTGCCAGCAGCCGACAAGACAGGGGGTCATATTATACGCAGTATTTT

j_gene: TRBJ2-3
abundance: NA
v_gene: TRBV5-4
d_gene: TRBD2
CDR3aa: CASSLGLAGPGLGTDTQYF
CDR3nt: TGTGCCAGCAGCTTGGGACTAGCGGGACCGGGTCTCGGCACAGATACGCAGTATTTT

j_gene: TRBJ1-3
abundance: NA
v_gene: TRBV3-1/TRBV3-2
d_gene: NA
CDR3aa: CASSPFGSSGNTIYF
CDR3nt: TGTGCCAGCAGCCCTTTCGGTAGCTCTGGAAACACCATATATTTT

j_gene: TRBJ2-1
abundance: NA
v_gene: TRBV28
d_gene: TRBD2
CDR3aa: CASSEGGSSYNEQFF
CDR3nt: TGTGCCAGCAGTGAGGGCGGGAGCTCCTACAATGAGCAGTTCTTC

j_gene: TRBJ2-4
abundance: NA
v_gene: TRBV28
d_gene: TRBD2
CDR3aa: CASSLASGSRRNIQYF
CDR3nt: TGTGCCAGCAGTTTGGCTAGCGGTAGCAGGAGAAACATTCAGTACTTC

j_gene: TRBJ2-1
abundance: once
v_gene: TRBV19
d_gene: TRBD2
CDR3aa: CASKGWGSGSSYNEQFF
CDR3nt: TGTGCCAGTAAGGGGTGGGGTAGCGGGAGCTCCTACAATGAGCAGTTCTTC

j_gene: TRBJ2-3
abundance: NA
v_gene: TRBV24-1
d_gene: NA
CDR3aa: CATSDPGLSDTQYF
CDR3nt: TGTGCCACCAGTGACCCGGGACTCTCAGATACGCAGTATTTT

j_gene: TRBJ2-3
abundance: NA
v_gene: TRBV7-9
d_gene: NA
CDR3aa: CASNQARSIPSPGTQYF
CDR3nt: TGTGCCAGCAACCAAGCCCGGAGCATCCCCTCGCCGGGTACGCAGTATTTT

j_gene: TRBJ1-4
abundance: NA
v_gene: TRBV10-3
d_gene: NA
CDR3aa: CAISERGTGEKLFF
CDR3nt: TGTGCCATCAGTGAACGGGGGACGGGTGAAAAACTGTTTTTT

j_gene: TRBJ1-2
abundance: few
v_gene: TRBV13
d_gene: NA
CDR3aa: CASSFSDSGYTF
CDR3nt: TGTGCCAGCAGCTTCAGCGACTCTGGCTACACCTTC

j_gene: TRBJ2-7
abundance: NA
v_gene: TRBV3-1/TRBV3-2
d_gene: TRBD1
CDR3aa: CASADRGSYEQYF
CDR3nt: TGTGCCAGCGCGGACAGGGGCAGCTACGAGCAGTACTTC

j_gene: TRBJ1-1
abundance: once
v_gene: TRBV28
d_gene: NA
CDR3aa: CASSLGIGVRGTEAFF
CDR3nt: TGTGCCAGCAGTTTGGGTATAGGGGTGAGGGGGACTGAAGCTTTCTTT

j_gene: TRBJ2-7
abundance: few
v_gene: TRBV15
d_gene: TRBD2
CDR3aa: CATSRDLAGGRYEQYF
CDR3nt: TGTGCCACCAGCAGAGATTTAGCGGGAGGCCGCTACGAGCAGTACTTC

j_gene: TRBJ1-5
abundance: NA
v_gene: TRBV6-6
d_gene: NA
CDR3aa: CASSYDSYNQPQHF
CDR3nt: TGTGCCAGCAGTTACGACAGTTACAATCAGCCCCAGCATTTT

j_gene: TRBJ2-6
abundance: NA
v_gene: TRBV13
d_gene: NA
CDR3aa: CASSLFSVCILSGANVLTF
CDR3nt: TGTGCCAGCAGCTTATTCTCGGTATGTATCTTATCTGGGGCCAACGTCCTGACTTTC

j_gene: TRBJ2-1
abundance: NA
v_gene: TRBV11-2
d_gene: NA
CDR3aa: CASSLFAGARFDNEQFF
CDR3nt: TGTGCCAGCAGCTTATTCGCGGGGGCTAGGTTCGACAATGAGCAGTTCTTC

j_gene: TRBJ2-1
abundance: NA
v_gene: TRBV27
d_gene: NA
CDR3aa: CASTIGGSYNEQFF
CDR3nt: TGTGCCAGCACCATTGGCGGGTCCTACAATGAGCAGTTCTTC

j_gene: TRBJ1-2
abundance: NA
v_gene: TRBV6-5
d_gene: TRBD1
CDR3aa: CASGGTALSGGYTF
CDR3nt: TGTGCCAGCGGGGGGACAGCCCTCTCGGGTGGCTACACCTTC

j_gene: TRBJ2-7
abundance: few
v_gene: TRBV27
d_gene: NA
CDR3aa: CASSRQGNSYEQYF
CDR3nt: TGTGCCAGCAGCCGTCAGGGAAACTCCTACGAGCAGTACTTC

j_gene: TRBJ1-5
abundance: NA
v_gene: TRBV7-2
d_gene: NA
CDR3aa: CASSSGLGASNQPQHF
CDR3nt: TGTGCCAGCAGCTCTGGATTGGGGGCTAGCAATCAGCCCCAGCATTTT

j_gene: TRBJ2-2
abundance: NA
v_gene: TRBV5-1
d_gene: NA
CDR3aa: CASSFGSSNTGELFF
CDR3nt: TGCGCCAGCAGCTTCGGGAGCTCAAACACCGGGGAGCTGTTTTTT

j_gene: TRBJ2-1
abundance: NA
v_gene: TRBV15
d_gene: NA
CDR3aa: CATSRGPFNEQFF
CDR3nt: TGTGCCACCAGCAGAGGGCCTTTCAATGAGCAGTTCTTC

j_gene: TRBJ1-2
abundance: NA
v_gene: TRBV19
d_gene: TRBD1
CDR3aa: CASSFNRGLSNYGYTF
CDR3nt: TGTGCCAGTAGTTTCAACAGGGGACTCTCTAACTATGGCTACACCTTC

j_gene: TRBJ2-2
abundance: once
v_gene: TRBV19
d_gene: NA
CDR3aa: CASSRPSPNTGELFF
CDR3nt: TGTGCCAGTAGTAGGCCAAGTCCGAACACCGGGGAGCTGTTTTTT

j_gene: TRBJ2-3
abundance: NA
v_gene: TRBV29-1
d_gene: TRBD1
CDR3aa: CSVFPGQGPDTQYF
CDR3nt: TGCAGCGTTTTCCCGGGACAGGGCCCCGATACGCAGTATTTT

j_gene: TRBJ2-5
abundance: NA
v_gene: TRBV28
d_gene: TRBD2
CDR3aa: CASRGSGSGETQYF
CDR3nt: TGTGCCAGCAGAGGTAGCGGGAGCGGGGAGACCCAGTACTTC

j_gene: TRBJ2-3
abundance: NA
v_gene: TRBV7-2
d_gene: TRBD2
CDR3aa: CASSLDGTSGSSTQYF
CDR3nt: TGTGCCAGCAGCTTAGATGGGACTAGCGGGAGTTCTACGCAGTATTTT

j_gene: TRBJ1-5
abundance: NA
v_gene: TRBV7-8
d_gene: TRBD1
CDR3aa: CASSDLDRGGGQPQHF
CDR3nt: TGTGCCAGCAGCGATCTTGACAGGGGTGGGGGTCAGCCCCAGCATTTT

j_gene: TRBJ1-6
abundance: NA
v_gene: TRBV4-2
d_gene: NA
CDR3aa: CASSQESPGVNGFNSPLHF
CDR3nt: TGTGCCAGCAGCCAAGAATCGCCAGGGGTTAACGGATTTAATTCACCCCTCCACTTT

j_gene: TRBJ2-1
abundance: NA
v_gene: TRBV11-2
d_gene: NA
CDR3aa: CASSLTSVSTYNEQFF
CDR3nt: TGTGCCAGCAGCTTAACGTCCGTGTCTACGTACAATGAGCAGTTCTTC

j_gene: TRBJ2-2
abundance: NA
v_gene: TRBV7-9
d_gene: NA
CDR3aa: CASSFQTGELFF
CDR3nt: TGTGCCAGCAGCTTCCAGACCGGGGAGCTGTTTTTT

j_gene: TRBJ1-1
abundance: NA
v_gene: TRBV12-3/TRBV12-4
d_gene: NA
CDR3aa: CASSFKNTEAFF
CDR3nt: TGTGCCAGCAGCTTTAAGAACACTGAAGCTTTCTTT